Listed here are 21 T cell receptor beta chains from one sample, sequenced in a study of blood T cell repertoires in COVID-19. The assay was immunoSEQ multiplex PCR, and TCRdb's table has in-frame clones only and misses some. Among under 400,000 clones listed, 90% were seen once. Sequencing was done on a sample of peripheral blood. These receptors came from a man aged 18 to 29 with active or convalescent COVID-19.

V and J are TRBV24-1 and TRBJ2-3; 9 bases agree with TRBD2. V lost 7 bases, J lost 5 bases, and 12 bases stayed unmatched. Per the germline V gene, CDR1 is KGHDR and CDR2 is SFDVKD. The CDR3 length is 16 residues. The CDR3 DNA sequence: TGTGCCACCAGAGAGATAAGCGGGAGGAACAAAGATACGCAGTATTTT. It is translated as CATREISGRNKDTQYF.

This chain links TRBV28 with TRBJ1-4; D gene uncertain. Between the trimmed V and J ends, which lost 5 bases and 7 bases, there was a span of 14 bases. Germline V gene sequence: CDR1 MDHEN, CDR2 SYDVKM. The CDR3 contains 14 residues. The CDR3 DNA is TGTGCCAGCAGTCTACAGAGTACCAGTGAAAAACTGTTTTTT. Translating gives CASSLQSTSEKLFF.

This clone was recorded a few times. V gene TRBV19 combines with J gene TRBJ2-7, with 8 bases aligning to TRBD1. The V gene's germline CDR1 is LNHDA and CDR2 SQIVND (reference sequence). The junction had 10 bases not matched to a gene; V was cut back by 5 bases and J by 7 bases. The CDR3 covers 14 residues. This CDR3 is CASSQGASLLEQYF. CDR3 bases: TGTGCCAGTAGTCAGGGGGCCTCTCTTCTTGAGCAGTACTTC.

The rearrangement uses TRBV28 and TRBJ1-5; D is perhaps TRBD1 (5 bases). CDR1 and CDR2 (germline): MDHEN, SYDVKM. This CDR3 is 15 amino acids long. V lost 6 bases and J lost 2, with 14 bases in between. DNA of the CDR3: TGTGCCAGCAGGGCGGGGGGATACGGCAATCAGCCCCAGCATTTT. This sequence encodes CASRAGGYGNQPQHF.

The V gene is TRBV15, the J gene TRBJ1-2; 8 bases map to TRBD1. This CDR3 has 13 residues. J gave up 8 bases and V 3 bases, and 5 bases lay outside the gene matches. Germline V CDR1 and CDR2: LNHNV, YYDKDF (reference sequence). CDR3 residues: CATSRTGVWGYTF. DNA of the CDR3: TGTGCCACCAGCAGGACAGGGGTTTGGGGCTACACCTTC.

The rearrangement joins TRBV5-6 to TRBJ1-6; 7 bases fit TRBD1. V trimming: 6 bases; J trimming: 7 bases; junction bases outside the gene matches: 13. This CDR3 region has 16 residues. Germline V gene lookup returns CDR1 SGHDT and CDR2 YYEEEE. The CDR3 DNA reads TGTGCCAGCAAGGGGAACCCCGGGACAGCAAATTCACCCCTCCACTTT. This codes for CASKGNPGTANSPLHF.

The V gene is TRBV2, the J gene TRBJ1-6, with 7 bases fitting TRBD1. The CDR3 covers 15 residues. CDR1 SNHLY and CDR2 FYNNEI come from the germline V gene. V shed 8 bases and J 9 bases; nucleotides not matched to a gene: 13. The CDR3 nucleotides read TGTGCCAGCCTCCGGGACAGCGTAGATTTTTCACCCCTCCACTTT. Protein product: CASLRDSVDFSPLHF.

This clone was detected once. V is TRBV19 and J is TRBJ2-7; no definite D call. The germline CDR1 and CDR2 sequences are LNHDA and SQIVND (reference sequence). Trimming shortened V by 5 bases and J by 0 bases, and 11 bases separated the two germline ends. The CDR3 extends over 14 amino acids. CDR3 DNA sequence: TGTGCCAGTAGTCCCGCGGAGTTCTCCTACGAGCAGTACTTC. This translates into CASSPAEFSYEQYF.

This clone was seen only once. This chain connects TRBV7-3 to TRBJ1-6; D remains unclear. The CDR3 is 14 residues long. CDR1 and CDR2 from the germline V gene are SGHTA and FQGTGA. The V end was cut by 0 bases, the J end by 10 bases, with 10 bases between. CDR3 sequence: CASSLTGTRSPLHF. The CDR3 DNA is TGTGCCAGCAGCTTAACAGGAACCAGGTCACCCCTCCACTTT.

In the case of this clone: Compared with germline, one end of the junction differs, possibly owing to a read error. V usage is TRBV29-1 and J usage is TRBJ1-2; maybe TRBD1 (6 bases). The CDR3 is made up of 12 amino acids. CDR1 and CDR2 (germline): SQVTM, ANQGSEA. CDR3 residues: CSAVQGSYGYIF. The DNA of the CDR3 is TGCAGCGCCGTACAGGGATCCTATGGCTACATCTTC.

The rearrangement uses TRBV11-2 and TRBJ2-3; 12 nucleotides align to TRBD2. In germline, CDR1 is SGHAT, CDR2 FQNNGV. The ends lost 5 bases at V and 8 bases at J; junction bases unmatched: 11. The CDR3 totals 16 residues. The CDR3 DNA sequence: TGTGCCAGCAGCATCGGACTAGCGGGACCGGGGGGTACGCAGTATTTT. This gives the protein CASSIGLAGPGGTQYF.

This chain connects TRBV2 to TRBJ1-1; TRBD1 agrees at 9 bases. Losses at the gene ends were 5 bases for V and 0 bases for J; bases not matched to a gene: 7. The length of the CDR3 is 16 residues. Germline V gene sequence: CDR1 SNHLY, CDR2 FYNNEI. CDR3 nucleotides: TGTGCCAGCAGTCCAGGGACAGGGTATATGAACACTGAAGCTTTCTTT. It encodes CASSPGTGYMNTEAFF. Filled out from reference TRBV2 and TRBJ1-1, the complete variable domain reads EPEVTQTPSHQVTQMGQEVILRCVPISNHLYFYWYRQILGQKVEFLVSFYNNEISEKSEIFDDQFSVERPDGSNFTLKIRSTKLEDSAMYFCASSPGTGYMNTEAFFGQGTRLTVV.

The J gene is TRBJ2-5, the V gene TRBV4-3, with TRBD2 as a possible D gene (7 bases). The CDR3 length is 16 residues. From germline, CDR1 is LGHNA and CDR2 YSLEER. The V end lost 6 bases, the J end lost 2 bases, and 19 bases lay between the germline ends. The CDR3 DNA follows: TGCGCCAGCAGTCTGGGGGGGCCTGGTGAACAAGAGACCCAGTACTTC. Protein sequence: CASSLGGPGEQETQYF.

The chain links TRBV5-6 to TRBJ1-3; unclear D gene. V dropped 4 bases and J dropped 0 bases, with 17 bases sitting between them. The CDR3 sequence is 17 residues long. CDR1 is SGHDT, CDR2 YYEEEE, per germline. The CDR3 DNA sequence: TGTGCCAGCAGCCGGAAGACGGGGTGGAACTCTGGAAACACCATATATTTT. Its translation: CASSRKTGWNSGNTIYF.

The chain employs TRBV24-1 and TRBJ2-5; the match to TRBD1 covers 9 bases. Germline V CDR1 and CDR2: KGHDR, SFDVKD. This CDR3 is 16 amino acids long. After removal of 1 base from V and 5 bases from J, the junction contained 7 bases not matched to a gene. CDR3 region: CATSDLGTGMSETQYF. The CDR3 DNA follows: TGTGCCACCAGTGATTTAGGGACAGGGATGAGTGAGACCCAGTACTTC.

The J gene is TRBJ1-6, the V gene TRBV27; 9 bases map to TRBD1. Germline CDR1 and CDR2: MNHEY and SMNVEV (reference sequence). Losses at the gene ends were 5 bases for V and 6 bases for J; bases not matched to a gene: 8. The CDR3 length is 16 residues. Here the CDR3 DNA reads TGTGCCAGCAGTCCTTGGACAGGGGCCCTTAATTCACCCCTCCACTTT. It translates to CASSPWTGALNSPLHF.

The rearrangement joins TRBV6-1 to TRBJ2-2; 12 bases fit TRBD1. After removal of 4 bases from V and 5 bases from J, the junction contained 5 bases not matched to a gene. Germline CDR1 MNHNS, CDR2 SASEGT. The CDR3 spans 16 residues. CDR3 coding DNA: TGTGCCAGCAGTGGGGGACAGGGGGCGCGTACCGGGGAGCTGTTTTTT. This gives the protein CASSGGQGARTGELFF.

The rearrangement links TRBV11-3 to TRBJ1-5; the match to TRBD1 covers 7 bases. The ends lost 5 bases at V and 4 bases at J; junction bases unmatched: 8. From germline, CDR1 is SGHNT and CDR2 YENEEA. The CDR3 runs 15 residues. CDR3 DNA sequence: TGTGCCAGCAGCCCCCCGACAGGGAAGAATCAGCCCCAGCATTTT. The encoded protein is CASSPPTGKNQPQHF.

The chain joins TRBV18 to TRBJ2-7; TRBD1 agrees at 7 bases. The ends lost 3 bases at V and 3 bases at J; junction bases unmatched: 5. This CDR3 is 14 amino acids long. Per germline, CDR1 KGHSH and CDR2 LQKENI. CDR3: CASSPTGTHYEQYF. The CDR3 region has the DNA TGTGCCAGCTCACCGACAGGGACCCACTACGAGCAGTACTTC.

This clone appeared once. The V and J genes are TRBV4-2 and TRBJ1-5; weak D call: TRBD1 (5 bases). The V and J ends lost 0 bases and 5 bases respectively, with 14 bases between them. Germline values: CDR1 LGHNA, CDR2 YNFKEQ. The CDR3 contains 16 residues. The CDR3 spells CASSQEKGRVHQPQHF. For the CDR3, the DNA is TGTGCCAGCAGCCAAGAAAAGGGGCGCGTCCATCAGCCCCAGCATTTT.

The V call is TRBV19, the J call TRBJ1-2; D may be TRBD1 (6 bases). The germline V gene encodes CDR1 LNHDA and CDR2 SQIVND (reference sequence). V shed 5 bases and J shed 6 bases, with 19 bases lying between them. This CDR3 is 15 amino acids long. For the CDR3, the DNA is TGTGCCAGTAGTCCCTATGGGACAAACTCGCATGGCTACACCTTC. As protein: CASSPYGTNSHGYTF.